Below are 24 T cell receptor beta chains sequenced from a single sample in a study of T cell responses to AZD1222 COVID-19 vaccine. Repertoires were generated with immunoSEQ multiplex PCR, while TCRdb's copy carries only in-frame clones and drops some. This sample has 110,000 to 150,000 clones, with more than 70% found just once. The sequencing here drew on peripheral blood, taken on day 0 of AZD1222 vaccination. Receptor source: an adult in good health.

Written as DNA, the CDR3 is TGCGCCAGCAGCCGTCAGGGGCAAGAGACCCAGTACTTC. This codes for CASSRQGQETQYF. V is TRBV4-1 and J is TRBJ2-5, with D maybe TRBD1 (6 bases). Germline CDR1 is MGHRA and CDR2 is YSYEKL. The V end lost 4 bases, the J end lost 2 bases, and 8 bases lay between the germline ends. This CDR3 has 13 residues.

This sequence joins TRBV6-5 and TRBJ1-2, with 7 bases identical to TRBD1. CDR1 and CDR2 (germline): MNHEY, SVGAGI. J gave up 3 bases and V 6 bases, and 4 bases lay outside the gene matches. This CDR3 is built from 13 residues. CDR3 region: CASRRGLYYGYTF. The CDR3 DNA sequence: TGTGCCAGCAGGAGGGGGCTCTACTATGGCTACACCTTC.

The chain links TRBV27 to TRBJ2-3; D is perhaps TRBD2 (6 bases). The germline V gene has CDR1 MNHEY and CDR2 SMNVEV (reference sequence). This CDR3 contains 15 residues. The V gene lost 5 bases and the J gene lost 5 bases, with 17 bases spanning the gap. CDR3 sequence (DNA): TGTGCCAGCAGTGTTAGGGGCGGGGCCAAAGATACGCAGTATTTT. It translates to CASSVRGGAKDTQYF.

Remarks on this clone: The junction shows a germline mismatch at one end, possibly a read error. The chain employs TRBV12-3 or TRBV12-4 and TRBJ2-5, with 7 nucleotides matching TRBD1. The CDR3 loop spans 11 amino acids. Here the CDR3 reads CASSAGQVVHF. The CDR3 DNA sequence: TGTGCCAGCAGCGCAGGACAGGTGGTGCACTTC.

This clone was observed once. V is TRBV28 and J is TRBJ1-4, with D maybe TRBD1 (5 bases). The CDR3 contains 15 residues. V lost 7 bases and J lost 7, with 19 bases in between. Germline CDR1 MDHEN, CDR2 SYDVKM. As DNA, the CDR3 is TGTGCCAGCACCTCTAGTCCCGTGGGGGGTGAAAAACTGTTTTTT. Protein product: CASTSSPVGGEKLFF.

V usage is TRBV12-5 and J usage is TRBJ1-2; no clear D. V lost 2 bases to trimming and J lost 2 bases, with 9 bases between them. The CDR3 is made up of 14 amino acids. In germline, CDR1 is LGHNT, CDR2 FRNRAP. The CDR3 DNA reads TGTGCTAGTGGTTTGATCGGCCGAAACTATGGCTACACCTTC. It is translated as CASGLIGRNYGYTF.

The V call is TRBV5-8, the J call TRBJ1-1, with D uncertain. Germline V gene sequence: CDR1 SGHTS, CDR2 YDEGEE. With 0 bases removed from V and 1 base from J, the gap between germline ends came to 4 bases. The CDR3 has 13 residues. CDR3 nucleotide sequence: TGTGCCAGCAGCTTGGCGGGGAACACTGAAGCTTTCTTT. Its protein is CASSLAGNTEAFF.

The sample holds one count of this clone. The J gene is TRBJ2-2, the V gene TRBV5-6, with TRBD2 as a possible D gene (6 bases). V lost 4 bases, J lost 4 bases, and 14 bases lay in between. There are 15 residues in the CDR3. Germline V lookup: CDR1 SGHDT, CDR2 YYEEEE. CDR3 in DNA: TGTGCCAGCAGCCCTCGAGTGGGGGGCACCGGGGAGCTGTTTTTT. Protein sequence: CASSPRVGGTGELFF.

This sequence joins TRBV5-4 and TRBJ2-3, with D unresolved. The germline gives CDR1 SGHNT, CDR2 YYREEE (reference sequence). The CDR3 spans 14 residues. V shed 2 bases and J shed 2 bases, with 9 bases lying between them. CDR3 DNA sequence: TGTGCCAGCAGCTTTAATTCGGTCACAGATACGCAGTATTTT. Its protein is CASSFNSVTDTQYF.

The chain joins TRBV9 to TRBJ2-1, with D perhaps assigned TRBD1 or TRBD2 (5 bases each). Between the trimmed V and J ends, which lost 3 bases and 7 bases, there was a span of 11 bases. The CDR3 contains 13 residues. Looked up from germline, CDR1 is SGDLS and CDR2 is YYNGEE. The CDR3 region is CASSERGRNEQFF. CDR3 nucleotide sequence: TGTGCCAGCAGCGAGAGGGGAAGAAATGAGCAGTTCTTC.

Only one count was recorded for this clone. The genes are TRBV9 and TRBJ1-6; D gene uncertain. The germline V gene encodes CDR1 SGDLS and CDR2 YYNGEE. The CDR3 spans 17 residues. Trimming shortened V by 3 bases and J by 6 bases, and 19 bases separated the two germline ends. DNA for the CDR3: TGTGCCAGCAGCGGGCCCGTACGGTCAACCCGTAATTCACCCCTCCACTTT. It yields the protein CASSGPVRSTRNSPLHF. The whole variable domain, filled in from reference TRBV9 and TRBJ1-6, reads DSGVTQTPKHLITATGQRVTLRCSPRSGDLSVYWYQQSLDQGLQFLIQYYNGEERAKGNILERFSAQQFPDLHSELNLSSLELGDSALYFCASSGPVRSTRNSPLHFGNGTRLTVT.

The CDR3 region has the DNA TGTGCCAGCAGTTTAGGAGCTAACTATGGCTACACCTTC. Translated: CASSLGANYGYTF. This sequence joins TRBV12-3 or TRBV12-4 and TRBJ1-2; unclear D gene. The ends were cut back, 1 base at V and 0 bases at J, with 3 bases in the middle. CDR3 length: 13 residues.

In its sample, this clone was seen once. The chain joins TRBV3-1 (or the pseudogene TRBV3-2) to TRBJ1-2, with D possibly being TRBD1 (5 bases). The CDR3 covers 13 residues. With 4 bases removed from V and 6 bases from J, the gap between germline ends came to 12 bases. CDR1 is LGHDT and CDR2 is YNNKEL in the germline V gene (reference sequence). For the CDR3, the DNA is TGTGCCAGCAGCCCCAAAGGGGCGGATGGCTACACCTTC. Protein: CASSPKGADGYTF.

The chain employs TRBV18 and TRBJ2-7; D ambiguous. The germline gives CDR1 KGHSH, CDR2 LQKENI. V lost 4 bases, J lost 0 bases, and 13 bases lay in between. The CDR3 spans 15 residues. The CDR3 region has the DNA TGTGCCAGCTCACAACAGCCGAAGAGCTCCTACGAGCAGTACTTC. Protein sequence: CASSQQPKSSYEQYF. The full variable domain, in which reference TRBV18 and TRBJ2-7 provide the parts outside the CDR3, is NAGVMQNPRHLVRRRGQEARLRCSPMKGHSHVYWYRQLPEEGLKFMVYLQKENIIDESGMPKERFSAEFPKEGPSILRIQQVVRGDSAAYFCASSQQPKSSYEQYFGPGTRLTVT.

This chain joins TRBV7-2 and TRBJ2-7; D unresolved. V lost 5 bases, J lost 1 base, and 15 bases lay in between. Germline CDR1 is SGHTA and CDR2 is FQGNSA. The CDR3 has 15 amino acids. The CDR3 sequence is CASSTASQSSYEQYF. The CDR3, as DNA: TGTGCCAGCAGCACCGCGAGCCAATCGTCCTACGAGCAGTACTTC. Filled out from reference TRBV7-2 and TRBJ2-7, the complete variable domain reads GAGVSQSPSNKVTEKGKDVELRCDPISGHTALYWYRQSLGQGLEFLIYFQGNSAPDKSGLPSDRFSAERTGGSVSTLTIQRTQQEDSAVYLCASSTASQSSYEQYFGPGTRLTVT.

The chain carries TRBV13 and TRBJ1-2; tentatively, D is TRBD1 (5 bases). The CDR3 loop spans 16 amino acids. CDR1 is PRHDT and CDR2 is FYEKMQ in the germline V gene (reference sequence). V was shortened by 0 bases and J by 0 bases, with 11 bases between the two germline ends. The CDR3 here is CASSLGRQGTNYGYTF. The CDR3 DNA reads TGTGCCAGCAGCTTAGGCCGGCAGGGTACTAACTATGGCTACACCTTC.

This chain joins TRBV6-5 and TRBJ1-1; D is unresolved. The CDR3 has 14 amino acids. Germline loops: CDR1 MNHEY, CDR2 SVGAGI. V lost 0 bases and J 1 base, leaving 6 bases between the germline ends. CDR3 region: CASSYSAGNTEAFF. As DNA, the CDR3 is TGTGCCAGCAGTTACTCCGCGGGGAACACTGAAGCTTTCTTT.

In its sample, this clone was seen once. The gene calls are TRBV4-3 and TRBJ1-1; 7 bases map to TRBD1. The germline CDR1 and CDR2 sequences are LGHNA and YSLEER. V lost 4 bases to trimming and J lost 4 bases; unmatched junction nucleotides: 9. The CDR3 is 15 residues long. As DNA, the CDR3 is TGCGCCAGCAGCCTAGACATGACAGGGACCACTGAAGCTTTCTTT. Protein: CASSLDMTGTTEAFF.

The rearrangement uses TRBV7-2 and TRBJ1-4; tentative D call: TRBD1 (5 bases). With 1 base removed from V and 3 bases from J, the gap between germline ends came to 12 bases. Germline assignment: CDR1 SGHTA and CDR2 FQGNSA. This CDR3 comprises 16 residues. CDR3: CASSLGDRGPNEKLFF. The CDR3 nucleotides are TGTGCCAGCAGCTTAGGAGACCGGGGCCCTAATGAAAAACTGTTTTTT.

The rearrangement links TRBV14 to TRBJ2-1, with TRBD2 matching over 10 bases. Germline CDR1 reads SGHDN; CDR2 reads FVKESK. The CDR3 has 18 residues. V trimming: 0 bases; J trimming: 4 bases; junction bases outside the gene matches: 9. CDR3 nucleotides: TGTGCCAGCAGCCAAGATGATTATCTAGCGGGAGTTTACAATGAGCAGTTCTTC. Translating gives CASSQDDYLAGVYNEQFF.

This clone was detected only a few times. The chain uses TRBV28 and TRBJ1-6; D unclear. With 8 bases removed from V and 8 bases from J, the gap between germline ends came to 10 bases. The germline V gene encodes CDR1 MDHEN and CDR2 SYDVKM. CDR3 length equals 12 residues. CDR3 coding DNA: TGTGCCAGCTCACCCAGGTATTCACCCCTCCACTTT. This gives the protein CASSPRYSPLHF.

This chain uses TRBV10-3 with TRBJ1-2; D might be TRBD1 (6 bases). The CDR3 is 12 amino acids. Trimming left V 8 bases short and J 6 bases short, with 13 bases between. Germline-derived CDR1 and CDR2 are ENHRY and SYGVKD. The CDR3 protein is CAIHPGTNGYTF. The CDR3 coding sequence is TGTGCCATCCACCCCGGGACAAATGGCTACACCTTC.

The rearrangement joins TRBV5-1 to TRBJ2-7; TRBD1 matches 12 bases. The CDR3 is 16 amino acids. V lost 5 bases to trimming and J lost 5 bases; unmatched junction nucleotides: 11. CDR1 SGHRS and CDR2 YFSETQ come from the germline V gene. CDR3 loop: CASSFGAGQGAHEQYF. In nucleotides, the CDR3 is TGCGCCAGCAGTTTTGGCGCGGGACAGGGGGCCCACGAGCAGTACTTC.

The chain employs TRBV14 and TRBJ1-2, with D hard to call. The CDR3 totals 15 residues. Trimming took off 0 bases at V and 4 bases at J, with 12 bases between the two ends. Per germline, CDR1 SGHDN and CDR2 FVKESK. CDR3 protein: CASSQDTVQSYGYTF. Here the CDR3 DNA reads TGTGCCAGCAGCCAAGATACAGTTCAGTCCTATGGCTACACCTTC.